The clone carrying this T cell receptor (beta chain) came up once. As yet, its antigen is unknown. The table came from immunoSEQ multiplex PCR; TCRdb's copy has only in-frame clones and leaves some out. The sample has 100,000 or so clones, roughly 91% seen once. The record originates from a study of T cell responses to AZD1222 COVID-19 vaccine. Study at large: Both about-4-week and about-12-week second-dose recipients were combined.

Findings and caveats of the study: Unmutated regions of variants are reportedly targeted by nearly half of spike-specific TCRs. Repertoire sampling was restricted to post-peak T cell response timepoints.

The CDR3 runs 14 residues. Germline V gene sequence: CDR1 LNHDA, CDR2 SQIVND (reference sequence). The junction had 7 bases not matched to a gene; V was cut back by 6 bases and J by 2 bases. Sequenced here: peripheral blood, sampled on day 0 of AZD1222 vaccination. This receptor was identified in an adult in good health. The chain recombines TRBV19 with TRBJ2-7; TRBD2 agrees at 7 bases. The CDR3 DNA reads as TGTGCCAGTAGCAGACGGGAGGCCCCCTACGAGCAGTACTTC. Translating gives CASSRREAPYEQYF. The entire variable domain, with the rest obtained from reference TRBV19 and TRBJ2-7, is as follows: DGGITQSPKYLFRKEGQNVTLSCEQNLNHDAMYWYRQDPGQGLRLIYYSQIVNDFQKGDIAEGYSVSREKKESFPLTVTSAQKNPTAFYLCASSRREAPYEQYFGPGTRLTVT.